These 23 T cell receptor beta chains came from one sample sequenced in a study of sequential checkpoint blockade in melanoma. Using immunoSEQ multiplex PCR, the repertoire was profiled, and TCRdb retains in-frame clones only, with some absent. In the table there are some 32,000 clones, roughly 85% of which are singletons. Noted treatment: randomized to nivolumab then ipilimumab (arm A) or the reverse (arm B). Sequencing was performed on CD8+ T cells sorted from blood (inferred from file names), taken from a patient given nivolumab and ipilimumab in sequence. Every receptor here comes from a human donor with melanoma.

The genes are TRBV30 and TRBJ1-1; the D is unclear. Germline V gives CDR1 GTSNPN, CDR2 SVGIG (reference sequence). The CDR3 sequence is 11 residues long. Trimming cost V 2 bases and J 6 bases, with 7 bases left between them. Here the CDR3 DNA reads TGTGCCTGGAGTCGCCGAGCTGAAGCTTTCTTT. Protein sequence: CAWSRRAEAFF. Combining the CDR3 with reference TRBV30 and TRBJ1-1 gives the whole variable domain SQTIHQWPATLVQPVGSPLSLECTVEGTSNPNLYWYRQAAGRGLQLLFYSVGIGQISSEVPQNLSASRPQDRQFILSSKKLLLSDSGFYLCAWSRRAEAFFGQGTRLTVV.

The chain uses TRBV9 and TRBJ1-1, with 9 bases lining up with TRBD1. V lost 4 bases to trimming and J lost 0 bases; unmatched junction nucleotides: 7. CDR3 length: 16 residues. Germline V CDR1 and CDR2: SGDLS, YYNGEE. CDR3 nucleotides: TGTGCCAGCAGCCCTGGGACAGGGCGAATGAACACTGAAGCTTTCTTT. Its protein is CASSPGTGRMNTEAFF.

The chain has TRBV19 and TRBJ1-2, with 9 bases lining up with TRBD1. The V segment lost 5 bases and the J segment 4 bases; nucleotides outside the gene matches: 8. The germline V gene encodes CDR1 LNHDA and CDR2 SQIVND (reference sequence). This CDR3 comprises 15 residues. The CDR3 is CASSPTPTGGYGYTF. As DNA, the CDR3 is TGTGCCAGTAGTCCAACACCGACAGGGGGCTATGGCTACACCTTC.

The sample holds one count of this clone. The chain uses TRBV28 and TRBJ2-7, with D possibly being TRBD1 (6 bases). The CDR3 spans 14 residues. V was trimmed by 5 bases and J by 4 bases, leaving 15 bases between them. Germline V gene sequence: CDR1 MDHEN, CDR2 SYDVKM. CDR3 protein: CASSKERGTYEQYF. DNA of the CDR3: TGTGCCAGCAGTAAGGAAAGGGGGACATACGAGCAGTACTTC.

The J gene is TRBJ1-4, the V gene TRBV27, with 8 positions matching TRBD1. This CDR3 has 17 residues. Germline assignment: CDR1 MNHEY and CDR2 SMNVEV (reference sequence). V lost 5 bases, J lost 6 bases, and 14 bases stayed unmatched. The CDR3 DNA reads TGTGCCAGCAGTCCCTCTCCCGGACAGGGAATTTATGAAAAACTGTTTTTT. This translates into CASSPSPGQGIYEKLFF.

The chain has TRBV13 and TRBJ1-2; 7 bases line up with TRBD1. Trimming removed 4 bases from V and 8 bases from J; junction bases left unmatched: 16. This CDR3 contains 16 residues. The germline V gene encodes CDR1 PRHDT and CDR2 FYEKMQ (reference sequence). Here the CDR3 reads CASSSGTEVFTRGYTF. CDR3 DNA sequence: TGTGCCAGCAGCTCAGGGACAGAAGTTTTCACTCGCGGCTACACCTTC.

This chain joins TRBV5-7 and TRBJ2-1, with 8 bases matching TRBD2. TRBV5-7 is filed as an ORF, its function uncertain. Unmatched junction bases numbered 10, after V lost 8 bases and J lost 6 bases. The CDR3 contains 14 residues. CDR3 DNA: TGTGCCAGGAAGGAGACTAGCGAAGGCAATGAGCAGTTCTTC. This translates into CARKETSEGNEQFF.

The chain is built from TRBV9 and TRBJ2-7, with D possibly being TRBD1 (6 bases). Trimming removed 4 bases at V and 3 bases at J, with 17 bases between. The CDR3 is 15 residues long. Germline V CDR1 and CDR2: SGDLS, YYNGEE. CDR3 nucleotides: TGTGCCAGCAGCCCCTTCCAGACAGGCTTCTACGAGCAGTACTTC. Translated, it gives CASSPFQTGFYEQYF. The whole variable domain, filled in from reference TRBV9 and TRBJ2-7, reads DSGVTQTPKHLITATGQRVTLRCSPRSGDLSVYWYQQSLDQGLQFLIQYYNGEERAKGNILERFSAQQFPDLHSELNLSSLELGDSALYFCASSPFQTGFYEQYFGPGTRLTVT.

A remark on this clone: Other DNA sequences from this sample encode an identical CDR3 as well. This chain uses TRBV4-3 with TRBJ1-1; D possibly corresponds to TRBD1 (5 bases). Germline loops: CDR1 LGHNA, CDR2 YSLEER. The CDR3 contains 15 residues. V was shortened by 3 bases and J by 3 bases, with 14 bases between the two germline ends. CDR3 sequence reads: CASSHQQGMDTEAFF. In DNA form, the CDR3 reads TGCGCCAGCAGCCACCAGCAGGGAATGGACACTGAAGCTTTCTTT.

This clone was counted between two and nine times. The gene calls are TRBV19 and TRBJ1-4; D call uncertain. The V and J ends lost 8 bases and 3 bases respectively, with 13 bases between them. The CDR3 consists of 14 residues. Germline V gene data show CDR1 as LNHDA and CDR2 as SQIVND (reference sequence). The CDR3 DNA reads as TGTGCCAGTCACCCGGGGTGGGCTAATGAAAAACTGTTTTTT. Residues: CASHPGWANEKLFF. Full variable domain (outside the CDR3, taken from reference TRBV19 and TRBJ1-4): DGGITQSPKYLFRKEGQNVTLSCEQNLNHDAMYWYRQDPGQGLRLIYYSQIVNDFQKGDIAEGYSVSREKKESFPLTVTSAQKNPTAFYLCASHPGWANEKLFFGSGTQLSVL.

This sequence joins TRBV25-1 and TRBJ1-3; TRBD1 matches at 7 bases. V was clipped by 3 bases and J by 2 bases; unmatched bases: 10. The CDR3 length is 17 residues. Germline values: CDR1 MGHDK, CDR2 SYGVNS. CDR3 amino acids: CASSDRTWDRAGNTIYF. In nucleotides, the CDR3 is TGTGCCAGCAGTGACCGCACTTGGGACAGAGCTGGAAACACCATATATTTT.

The chain is built from TRBV30 and TRBJ1-1, with D maybe TRBD1 (6 bases). Germline V gene lookup returns CDR1 GTSNPN and CDR2 SVGIG (reference sequence). V was pared by 5 bases and J by 7 bases, with 20 bases between. This CDR3 has 14 amino acids. The CDR3: CAWVYKVDSFEAFF. The DNA of the CDR3 is TGTGCCTGGGTCTACAAAGTGGACAGTTTTGAAGCTTTCTTT.

This clone was counted between two and nine times. The chain recombines TRBV2 with TRBJ2-6, with D unclear. Germline CDR1 and CDR2: SNHLY and FYNNEI. The CDR3 sequence is 14 residues long. With 3 bases removed from V and 2 bases from J, the gap between germline ends came to 5 bases. Here the CDR3 reads CASSDGTGANVLTF. Here the CDR3 DNA reads TGTGCCAGCAGTGACGGTACTGGGGCCAACGTCCTGACTTTC.

The gene calls are TRBV19 and TRBJ2-5; D uncertain. The ends were cut back, 0 bases at V and 0 bases at J, with 5 bases in the middle. This CDR3 comprises 14 residues. CDR1 is LNHDA and CDR2 is SQIVND in the germline V gene (reference sequence). Here the CDR3 reads CASSIDRDQETQYF. Written as DNA, the CDR3 is TGTGCCAGTAGTATAGATCGGGACCAAGAGACCCAGTACTTC.

The chain recombines TRBV27 with TRBJ1-2; D remains ambiguous. The germline CDR1 and CDR2 sequences are MNHEY and SMNVEV (reference sequence). The V end lost 2 bases, the J end lost 4 bases, and 14 bases lay between the germline ends. The CDR3 consists of 15 residues. DNA of the CDR3: TGTGCCAGCAGTTTAAGAGGCCGCCTCCCCTATGGCTACACCTTC. This gives the protein CASSLRGRLPYGYTF.

The gene calls are TRBV27 and TRBJ1-5; D might be TRBD1 (5 bases). This CDR3 is built from 17 residues. The V and J ends lost 2 bases and 0 bases respectively, with 14 bases between them. The germline V gene encodes CDR1 MNHEY and CDR2 SMNVEV (reference sequence). CDR3 sequence reads: CASSLTRRAYSNQPQHF. For the CDR3, the DNA is TGTGCCAGCAGTTTAACGCGCAGGGCATATAGCAATCAGCCCCAGCATTTT.

The CDR3 region is CASSWTDGETQYF. In DNA, the CDR3 is TGTGCCAGCAGCTGGACAGATGGAGAGACCCAGTACTTC. The chain is built from TRBV5-5 and TRBJ2-5, with D possibly being TRBD1 (6 bases). The CDR3 length is 13 residues. Per germline, CDR1 SGHKS and CDR2 YYEKEE (reference sequence). Trimming took 3 bases from V and 4 from J, leaving 10 bases between them.

In its sample, this clone was seen once. The chain is built from TRBV2 and TRBJ2-1; 10 bases match TRBD2. The CDR3 sequence is 15 residues long. The germline V gene has CDR1 SNHLY and CDR2 FYNNEI. V lost 6 bases, J lost 5 bases, and 7 bases stayed unmatched. In DNA, the CDR3 is TGTGCCAGCAGCAGGCCAGCGGGAGGGAACAATGAGCAGTTCTTC. Its protein product is CASSRPAGGNNEQFF.

The V and J genes are TRBV6-5 and TRBJ1-2, with a possible D match to TRBD1 (5 bases). CDR3 size: 14 residues. V was cut by 0 bases and J by 4 bases, with 9 bases left in between. The germline gives CDR1 MNHEY, CDR2 SVGAGI. The CDR3, as DNA: TGTGCCAGCAGTTACTCTACAGGTCTCTATGGCTACACCTTC. It specifies CASSYSTGLYGYTF.

This chain joins TRBV15 and TRBJ2-7; TRBD2 is a possible D gene (5 bases). The CDR3 loop spans 15 amino acids. CDR1 LNHNV and CDR2 YYDKDF come from the germline V gene (reference sequence). Trimming took off 0 bases at V and 2 bases at J, with 11 bases between the two ends. CDR3 amino acids: CATSRERGQAYEQYF. The DNA of the CDR3 is TGTGCCACCAGCAGAGAGAGAGGGCAAGCCTACGAGCAGTACTTC.

Remarks on this clone: In the same sample, other DNA sequences code for this CDR3. The DNA for the CDR3 is TGTGCCTGGAGTGTACTATCTGAAGCTTTCTTT. Its translation: CAWSVLSEAFF. V usage is TRBV30 and J usage is TRBJ1-1; D gene ambiguous. Trimming took off 0 bases at V and 6 bases at J, with 5 bases between the two ends. Looked up from germline, CDR1 is GTSNPN and CDR2 is SVGIG (reference sequence). The CDR3 totals 11 residues.

This chain connects TRBV5-6 to TRBJ1-2; D possibly corresponds to TRBD1 (6 bases). The CDR3 has 15 amino acids. With 2 bases removed from V and 4 bases from J, the gap between germline ends came to 15 bases. CDR1 SGHDT and CDR2 YYEEEE come from the germline V gene. CDR3 nucleotide sequence: TGTGCCAGCAGCTTAGGACAGATGGTGGTCTATGGCTACACCTTC. It yields the protein CASSLGQMVVYGYTF.

This clone has only one observation. This sequence joins TRBV4-1 and TRBJ2-1; 9 bases are a match to TRBD2. Germline loops: CDR1 MGHRA, CDR2 YSYEKL. The V and J ends lost 0 bases and 8 bases, in that order; junction bases with no gene match: 8. The CDR3 is 16 amino acids. In DNA, the CDR3 is TGCGCCAGCAGCCAAGATATGGGACTAGCCAGCCATGAGCAGTTCTTC. It codes for CASSQDMGLASHEQFF.